One sample yielded the 21 T cell receptor beta chains listed below, sequenced in a study of OX40 agonist ivuxolimab in advanced cancers. Library creation used the immunoSEQ multiplex PCR assay. What TCRdb holds here is the immuneACCESS table cut down to in-frame rearrangements. Part of the clones is not present; checked against another copy, under half of the missing clones reflect an unresolved V gene, and the others are unexplained. The sample has 40,000 to 65,000 clones on record, roughly 88% of them singletons. The ten largest clones add up to approximately 1.6% of the sample. Sequenced material: CD4+ or CD8+ T cells sorted from blood, taken in a trial of the OX40 agonist ivuxolimab. These receptors were collected from an adult with an advanced solid tumor such as melanoma, head and neck, liver or kidney cancer.

V and J are TRBV6-4 and TRBJ1-2; the D is unclear. CDR3 length: 12 residues. Trimming pared 10 bases from V and 4 bases from J, leaving 13 bases between. Germline V gene sequence: CDR1 MRHNA, CDR2 SNTAGT. The CDR3 here is CATLEIGYGYTF. CDR3 sequence (DNA): TGTGCCACCCTCGAAATCGGCTATGGCTACACCTTC.

This clone was found a few times. The chain has TRBV4-1 and TRBJ1-2; 8 bases fit TRBD1. This CDR3 comprises 16 residues. Losses at the gene ends were 0 bases for V and 8 bases for J; bases not matched to a gene: 11. Germline CDR1 MGHRA, CDR2 YSYEKL. Here the CDR3 reads CASSQDSQGAVRGYTF. CDR3 nucleotide sequence: TGCGCCAGCAGCCAAGATAGTCAGGGGGCTGTACGAGGCTACACCTTC.

This clone was detected once. The rearrangement uses TRBV10-3 and TRBJ2-7; tentatively, D is TRBD2 (6 bases). The CDR3 has 16 residues. Germline V gene sequence: CDR1 ENHRY, CDR2 SYGVKD. V was shortened by 10 bases and J by 0 bases, with 22 bases between the two germline ends. CDR3: CATRVAGTGSSYEQYF. CDR3 DNA: TGTGCCACCAGAGTGGCCGGGACTGGAAGCTCCTACGAGCAGTACTTC.

On this clone: Compared with germline, one end of the junction differs, possibly owing to a read error. The gene calls are TRBV7-9 and TRBJ2-4, with D unresolved. The CDR3 is made up of 12 amino acids. Germline V gives CDR1 SEHNR, CDR2 FQNEAQ (reference sequence). CDR3 in DNA: TGTGCCAGCAGCCGTCCCCAACAACCGGCGATCTTC. It specifies CASSRPQQPAIF.

The rearrangement links TRBV6-1 to TRBJ2-7; 9 bases align to TRBD2. The CDR3 consists of 15 residues. V shed 6 bases and J 0 bases; nucleotides not matched to a gene: 6. Germline-derived CDR1 and CDR2 are MNHNS and SASEGT. This chain's CDR3 is CASRFLTSGSYEQYF. DNA of the CDR3: TGTGCCAGCAGGTTTTTGACTAGCGGCTCCTACGAGCAGTACTTC.

The chain recombines TRBV5-1 with TRBJ2-1; 9 nucleotides line up with TRBD1. The germline gives CDR1 SGHRS, CDR2 YFSETQ. V lost 1 base, J lost 8 bases, and 4 bases stayed unmatched. This CDR3 has 14 amino acids. Written as DNA, the CDR3 is TGCGCCAGCAGCTTGTTAACAGGGGGCGATGAGCAGTTCTTC. Protein sequence: CASSLLTGGDEQFF.

J is TRBJ2-3 and V is TRBV5-1; unclear D gene. Between the trimmed V and J ends, which lost 5 bases and 0 bases, there was a span of 13 bases. The CDR3 has 15 amino acids. The V gene's germline CDR1 is SGHRS and CDR2 YFSETQ. CDR3 nucleotides: TGCGCCAGCAGTTATAGGACCGGCAGCACAGATACGCAGTATTTT. It translates to CASSYRTGSTDTQYF.

The rearrangement joins TRBV4-2 to TRBJ2-7; no clear D. The CDR3 totals 15 residues. Germline V gives CDR1 LGHNA, CDR2 YNFKEQ. The germline V and J ends were trimmed by 0 bases and 2 bases, with 11 bases remaining between them. In DNA, the CDR3 is TGTGCCAGCAGCCAAGAACAGCACAGCGCCTACGAGCAGTACTTC. This sequence encodes CASSQEQHSAYEQYF.

The chain uses TRBV19 and TRBJ1-1; TRBD1 matches at 11 bases. The trim removed 7 bases at V and 1 base at J, leaving 2 bases unmatched. CDR3 length: 14 amino acids. CDR1 is LNHDA, CDR2 SQIVND, per germline (reference sequence). The CDR3 coding sequence is TGTGCCAGTATCGGGACAGGGGGGAACACTGAAGCTTTCTTT. The encoded protein is CASIGTGGNTEAFF.

J is TRBJ2-1 and V is TRBV7-9, with 7 bases identical to TRBD2. The trim removed 6 bases at V and 5 bases at J, leaving 7 bases unmatched. This CDR3 is 14 amino acids long. Per the germline V gene, CDR1 is SEHNR and CDR2 is FQNEAQ (reference sequence). CDR3 sequence (DNA): TGTGCCAGCAGGTTTAGCGGGCACGACAATGAGCAGTTCTTC. This encodes CASRFSGHDNEQFF.

The genes are TRBV5-8 and TRBJ1-1, with D tentatively TRBD1 (5 bases). The V end lost 4 bases, the J end lost 7 bases, and 20 bases lay between the germline ends. The CDR3 contains 15 residues. The V gene's germline CDR1 is SGHTS and CDR2 YDEGEE. CDR3 DNA: TGTGCCAGCAGCCATTCCGGGGCTACCGACCGTGAAGCTTTCTTT. Its protein is CASSHSGATDREAFF.

The J gene is TRBJ1-5, the V gene TRBV6-1; 7 nucleotides agree with TRBD1. Germline CDR1 MNHNS, CDR2 SASEGT. This CDR3 spans 13 amino acids. V lost 6 bases and J lost 3; bases outside the gene matches: 2. The chain's CDR3 is CASSGTDNQPQHF. CDR3 bases: TGTGCCAGCAGCGGGACAGACAATCAGCCCCAGCATTTT.

The chain recombines TRBV6-5 with TRBJ2-7, with D tentatively TRBD1 (5 bases). Germline CDR1 MNHEY, CDR2 SVGAGI. Trimming removed 5 bases from V and 1 base from J, with 15 bases in between. This CDR3 comprises 15 residues. In nucleotides, the CDR3 is TGTGCCAGCAGTCGAGACAGCGCGAAATCCTACGAGCAGTACTTC. Its protein product is CASSRDSAKSYEQYF.

In its sample, this clone was seen once. This rearrangement joins TRBV11-2 to TRBJ1-1, with TRBD1 matching over 11 bases. The V gene end was trimmed by 6 bases and the J gene end by 6 bases; junction bases not matched to a gene: 9. This CDR3 region has 15 residues. Looked up from germline, CDR1 is SGHAT and CDR2 is FQNNGV. This chain's CDR3 is CASSSSGQGAAEAFF. In nucleotides, the CDR3 is TGTGCCAGCAGTTCTTCCGGACAGGGGGCTGCTGAAGCTTTCTTT.

The chain links TRBV5-1 to TRBJ2-3; D gene uncertain. In germline, CDR1 is SGHRS, CDR2 YFSETQ. Trimming removed 0 bases from V and 4 bases from J, with 6 bases in between. CDR3 length: 13 amino acids. This CDR3 is CASSLGRADTQYF. The CDR3 coding sequence is TGCGCCAGCAGCTTGGGTCGGGCAGATACGCAGTATTTT. Full variable domain (rest looked up from reference TRBV5-1 and TRBJ2-3): KAGVTQTPRYLIKTRGQQVTLSCSPISGHRSVSWYQQTPGQGLQFLFEYFSETQRNKGNFPGRFSGRQFSNSRSEMNVSTLELGDSALYLCASSLGRADTQYFGPGTRLTVL.

V and J are TRBV19 and TRBJ1-6; no clear D. The CDR3 loop spans 14 amino acids. Trimming shortened V by 7 bases and J by 0 bases, and 7 bases separated the two germline ends. Germline lookup yields CDR1 LNHDA and CDR2 SQIVND (reference sequence). The CDR3 DNA follows: TGTGCCAGTACGGAGAGCTCCTATAATTCACCCCTCCACTTT. Amino acid sequence: CASTESSYNSPLHF.

The rearrangement uses TRBV5-1 and TRBJ1-1; 7 nucleotides match TRBD1. J lost 0 bases, V lost 4 bases, and 3 bases had no gene match. Germline CDR1 and CDR2: SGHRS and YFSETQ. The CDR3 has 14 amino acids. CDR3: CASSGDSMNTEAFF. The CDR3 DNA reads as TGCGCCAGCAGCGGGGACAGCATGAACACTGAAGCTTTCTTT.

This rearrangement joins TRBV19 to TRBJ2-3, with D possibly matching TRBD1 (5 bases). With 0 bases removed from V and 6 bases from J, the gap between germline ends came to 10 bases. CDR1 and CDR2 (germline): LNHDA, SQIVND (reference sequence). The CDR3 spans 14 residues. The DNA for the CDR3 is TGTGCCAGTAGTATAGAAGGGGCAGGTGATACGCAGTATTTT. Amino acids: CASSIEGAGDTQYF.

This chain connects TRBV23-1 to TRBJ2-1, with D perhaps TRBD1 (6 bases). TRBV23-1 is classed as an ORF, of uncertain function. Trimming removed 6 bases at V and 1 base at J, with 13 bases between. There are 15 residues in the CDR3. The CDR3 protein is CASSEQGSSYNEQFF. CDR3 nucleotides: TGCGCCAGCAGCGAACAGGGATCTTCCTACAATGAGCAGTTCTTC.

The gene calls are TRBV27 and TRBJ2-7; 14 nucleotides agree with TRBD2. Trimming removed 2 bases from V and 4 bases from J; junction bases left unmatched: 10. This CDR3 spans 18 amino acids. Germline V CDR1 and CDR2: MNHEY, SMNVEV (reference sequence). For the CDR3, the DNA is TGTGCCAGCAGTTTAAGGCAAGGGGGACTAGCGGGAGTGTACGAGCAGTACTTC. This codes for CASSLRQGGLAGVYEQYF.

V is TRBV2 and J is TRBJ2-1, with 12 nucleotides matching TRBD2. The CDR3 has 13 residues. From germline, CDR1 is SNHLY and CDR2 FYNNEI. V lost 8 bases and J lost 9; bases outside the gene matches: 5. CDR3 nucleotide sequence: TGTGCCAGCCGGACTAGCGGGAAGGGTGAGCAGTTCTTC. Protein: CASRTSGKGEQFF.